Here is one T cell receptor (beta chain) with its context. Its target is not known. This record belongs to a study of cytomegalovirus exposure and HLA in healthy donors. Germline loops: CDR1 MNHEY, CDR2 SMNVEV (reference sequence). V was trimmed by 5 bases and J by 0 bases, leaving 16 bases between them. The CDR3 extends over 16 amino acids. Study-wide points: For most TCR sequences rarity was the rule, although some public TCRs occurred in many donors.

It was with 60 Vbeta and 13 Jbeta primers that the PCR ran. Generated by immunoSEQ multiplex PCR, the TCRdb table keeps only in-frame clones and is missing some. The sample table sets out about 77,000 clones. The chain is built from TRBV27 and TRBJ1-1; D is possibly TRBD1 (5 bases). This sequence was found in a man aged 50 or older in good health and CMV-seropositive. The source material was PBMCs. CDR3 residues: CASSRGVQPMNTEAFF. In nucleotides, the CDR3 is TGTGCCAGCAGTCGGGGGGTACAGCCTATGAACACTGAAGCTTTCTTT.